The text below deals with one T cell receptor beta chain. This entry is derived from a study of cytomegalovirus exposure and HLA in healthy donors. Losses at the gene ends were 1 base for V and 4 bases for J; bases not matched to a gene: 8. The CDR3 spans 16 residues. The germline CDR1 and CDR2 sequences are LNHNV and YYDKDF (reference sequence). 60 Vbeta and 13 Jbeta primers were used in PCR. Data came from immunoSEQ multiplex PCR; TCRdb stores just in-frame clones and leaves some out. The data show around 75,000 clones, roughly 76% seen once. Sequencing used PBMCs. This chain uses TRBV15 with TRBJ2-3; 7 bases map to TRBD2. The receptor was isolated from a man between 18 and 35 years old in good health and CMV-seronegative. CDR3 nucleotides: TGTGCCACCAGCAGAGGCTTGACAGCGGGACCAGATACGCAGTATTTT. The encoded protein is CATSRGLTAGPDTQYF.